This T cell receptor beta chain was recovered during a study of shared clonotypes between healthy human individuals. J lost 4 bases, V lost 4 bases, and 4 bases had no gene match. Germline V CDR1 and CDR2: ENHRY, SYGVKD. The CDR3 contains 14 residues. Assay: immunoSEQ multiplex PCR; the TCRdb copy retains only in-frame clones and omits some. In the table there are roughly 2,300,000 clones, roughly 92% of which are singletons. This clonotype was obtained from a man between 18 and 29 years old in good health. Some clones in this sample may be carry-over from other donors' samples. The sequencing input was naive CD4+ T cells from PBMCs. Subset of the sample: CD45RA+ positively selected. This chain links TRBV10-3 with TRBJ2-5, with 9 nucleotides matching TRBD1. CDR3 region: CAISGTGGLETQYF. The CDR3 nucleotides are TGTGCCATCAGTGGAACAGGGGGCTTAGAGACCCAGTACTTC.